These 15 T cell receptor beta chains share one sample of origin, sequenced in a study of control samples from healthy donors and cancer patients. Some clones are missing from TCRdb's copy, which holds only in-frame ones; the method was immunoSEQ multiplex PCR. The sample has approximately 170,000 clones; about 93% are singletons. Sequenced: blood. These TCRs come from a woman aged 25 to 39 in good health.

This clone was detected only once. The chain joins TRBV4-3 to TRBJ1-4, with a possible D match to TRBD1 (6 bases). V lost 5 bases, J lost 4 bases, and 14 bases lay in between. The CDR3 is made up of 15 amino acids. Looked up from germline, CDR1 is LGHNA and CDR2 is YSLEER. The CDR3: CASSSSGGVNEKLFF. The CDR3 DNA sequence: TGCGCCAGCAGCTCTTCGGGGGGCGTTAATGAAAAACTGTTTTTT.

This clone was observed a handful of times. The rearrangement joins TRBV11-3 to TRBJ2-1; no firm D call. The germline gives CDR1 SGHNT, CDR2 YENEEA. V lost 5 bases and J lost 10, with 12 bases in between. This CDR3 region has 12 residues. CDR3 region: CASSPRFGEQFF. Written as DNA, the CDR3 is TGTGCCAGCAGCCCCCGATTCGGGGAGCAGTTCTTC.

The chain employs TRBV6-6 and TRBJ2-5, with D uncertain. The CDR3 is 14 residues long. Trimming removed 0 bases at V and 4 bases at J, with 9 bases between. CDR1 is MNHNY, CDR2 SVGAGI, per germline (reference sequence). DNA for the CDR3: TGTGCCAGCAGTTACTCGCAACGGTCAGAGACCCAGTACTTC. This gives the protein CASSYSQRSETQYF.

This clone showed up just once. The chain couples TRBV5-6 to TRBJ2-3; D remains unclear. Germline V CDR1 and CDR2: SGHDT, YYEEEE. V was shortened by 1 base and J by 6 bases, with 12 bases between the two germline ends. The CDR3 contains 14 residues. The DNA of the CDR3 is TGTGCCAGCAGCTTGTCGTCTAGGCCGGATACGCAGTATTTT. Its protein is CASSLSSRPDTQYF.

The V call is TRBV30, the J call TRBJ1-4; a possible D gene is TRBD1 (5 bases). There are 14 residues in the CDR3. Trimming left V 5 bases short and J 3 bases short, with 13 bases between. From germline, CDR1 is GTSNPN and CDR2 SVGIG (reference sequence). CDR3 nucleotide sequence: TGTGCCTGGGGACCGGGACTACCTAATGAAAAACTGTTTTTT. Its protein product is CAWGPGLPNEKLFF.

The chain uses TRBV27 and TRBJ2-1, with TRBD1 matching 8 bases. The CDR3 has 13 amino acids. Trimming at V came to 2 bases and at J to 7 bases, leaving 1 base not matched to a gene. In germline, CDR1 is MNHEY, CDR2 SMNVEV (reference sequence). The CDR3 region is CASSLNRGNEQFF. CDR3 sequence (DNA): TGTGCCAGCAGTTTAAACAGGGGGAATGAGCAGTTCTTC.

The V call is TRBV27, the J call TRBJ2-3, with TRBD2 matching 9 bases. The germline V gene has CDR1 MNHEY and CDR2 SMNVEV (reference sequence). The CDR3 has 17 residues. The V segment lost 0 bases and the J segment 6 bases; nucleotides outside the gene matches: 10. CDR3 loop: CASSLSRLAASGDTQYF. In DNA, the CDR3 is TGTGCCAGCAGTTTATCGCGACTAGCGGCGAGTGGGGATACGCAGTATTTT.

J is TRBJ1-5 and V is TRBV28; the D gene is possibly TRBD1 (6 bases). V dropped 7 bases and J dropped 0 bases, with 13 bases sitting between them. Looked up from germline, CDR1 is MDHEN and CDR2 is SYDVKM. The CDR3 consists of 15 residues. The CDR3 coding sequence is TGTGCCAGCAAGGAACAGGGCCTTAGCAATCAGCCCCAGCATTTT. Residues: CASKEQGLSNQPQHF.

The V and J genes are TRBV2 and TRBJ1-2, with D hard to call. Germline CDR1 SNHLY, CDR2 FYNNEI. V gave up 4 bases and J gave up 4 bases, with 13 bases separating them. CDR3 length: 14 amino acids. The CDR3 sequence: CASSGYREIYGYTF. CDR3 coding DNA: TGTGCCAGCAGTGGTTATCGGGAGATCTATGGCTACACCTTC.

This clone was detected only a few times. The J gene is TRBJ2-2, the V gene TRBV19, with a weak D call TRBD2 (5 bases). Trimming shortened V by 7 bases and J by 7 bases, and 10 bases separated the two germline ends. The CDR3 is 12 amino acids. Germline lookup yields CDR1 LNHDA and CDR2 SQIVND (reference sequence). CDR3 sequence: CASTTGFGELFF. CDR3 nucleotides: TGTGCCAGTACCACGGGGTTCGGGGAGCTGTTTTTT.

V gene TRBV4-2 combines with J gene TRBJ2-7; perhaps D is TRBD1 or TRBD2 (6 bases each). Between the trimmed V and J ends, which lost 0 bases and 3 bases, there was a span of 15 bases. Germline loops: CDR1 LGHNA, CDR2 YNFKEQ. CDR3 length equals 16 residues. The CDR3 loop is CASSQEVRRGVYEQYF. The CDR3 nucleotides read TGTGCCAGCAGCCAAGAAGTTCGTAGGGGGGTCTACGAGCAGTACTTC.

The chain is built from TRBV27 and TRBJ2-1, with TRBD2 matching over 10 bases. V lost 6 bases to trimming and J lost 5 bases; unmatched junction nucleotides: 10. The CDR3 has 16 residues. CDR1 and CDR2 (germline): MNHEY, SMNVEV (reference sequence). The CDR3 protein is CASSPIGLAGDNEQFF. CDR3 DNA: TGTGCCAGCAGCCCCATAGGGCTAGCGGGAGACAATGAGCAGTTCTTC.

The V gene is TRBV11-2, the J gene TRBJ2-7; 8 bases align to TRBD2. Germline loops: CDR1 SGHAT, CDR2 FQNNGV. The CDR3 runs 15 residues. Trimming cost V 6 bases and J 4 bases; bases outside gene matches: 11. In DNA form, the CDR3 reads TGTGCCAGCAGTCAATGGGGACTAGAACTGTACGAGCAGTACTTC. This codes for CASSQWGLELYEQYF.

V is TRBV2 and J is TRBJ1-2, with 9 bases that match TRBD1. After removal of 7 bases from V and 8 bases from J, the junction contained 11 bases not matched to a gene. CDR1 and CDR2 from the germline V gene are SNHLY and FYNNEI. The CDR3 has 14 amino acids. The CDR3 DNA is TGTGCCAGCACCTGGGGACAGGGACAATTCGGCTACACCTTC. Protein sequence: CASTWGQGQFGYTF.

The rearrangement uses TRBV4-1 and TRBJ2-1, with no clear D. V lost 1 base, J lost 0 bases, and 13 bases lay in between. Germline V lookup: CDR1 MGHRA, CDR2 YSYEKL. The length of the CDR3 is 17 residues. CDR3 bases: TGCGCCAGCAGCCAAGGCCTAAGCTTTAGCTCCTACAATGAGCAGTTCTTC. Translated: CASSQGLSFSSYNEQFF.